A single sample gave rise to the 17 T cell receptor beta chains below, sequenced in a study of radiation and T cells in renal cell carcinoma. Time point meaning: baseline pretreatment blood. Treatment: 15 Gy SBRT to primary tumor, nephrectomy 4 weeks later. Sequenced by immunoSEQ multiplex PCR; TCRdb stores in-frame clones only, minus some. The data show 150,000 or so clones, approximately 91% seen once. The sample was blood, taken from a patient whose treatment included radiotherapy and nephrectomy. These receptors all come from a woman between 50 and 59 years old with renal cell carcinoma.

The chain uses TRBV6-5 and TRBJ1-2; TRBD1 agrees at 10 bases. The CDR3 covers 16 residues. V lost 0 bases, J lost 4 bases, and 5 bases stayed unmatched. Germline assignment: CDR1 MNHEY and CDR2 SVGAGI. CDR3 sequence reads: CASSYSTGGAGYGYTF. Written as DNA, the CDR3 is TGTGCCAGCAGTTACTCGACAGGGGGCGCGGGCTATGGCTACACCTTC.

This CDR3 reads CASSVGELNTEAFF. CDR3 nucleotides: TGTGCCAGCAGTGTTGGCGAACTGAACACTGAAGCTTTCTTT. The V and J genes are TRBV2 and TRBJ1-1, with D unresolved. The CDR3 has 14 residues. Germline-derived CDR1 and CDR2 are SNHLY and FYNNEI. Trimming cost V 4 bases and J 0 bases, with 9 bases left between them.

The J gene is TRBJ2-1, the V gene TRBV9; perhaps TRBD1 as D (5 bases). CDR1 and CDR2 from the germline V gene are SGDLS and YYNGEE. The CDR3 is 14 residues long. V lost 0 bases and J lost 10, with 14 bases in between. As DNA, the CDR3 is TGTGCCAGCAGCGTAGATTGGGGCGCAAGAGAGCAGTTCTTC. Translating it yields CASSVDWGAREQFF.

The chain couples TRBV6-1 to TRBJ1-1, with D possibly TRBD1 on 6 matching bases. Germline V gene lookup returns CDR1 MNHNS and CDR2 SASEGT. V was trimmed by 4 bases and J by 4 bases, leaving 16 bases between them. CDR3 size: 15 residues. In nucleotides, the CDR3 is TGTGCCAGCAGTGGGAGGGGGAGGGGGTTCACTGAAGCTTTCTTT. It is translated as CASSGRGRGFTEAFF.

The chain uses TRBV21-1 and TRBJ2-2. TRBV21-1 counts as a pseudogene. CDR3 length equals 15 residues. CDR3 sequence (DNA): TGTGCCAGCAGTGCCCGACGGTTCAACACCGGGGAGCTGTTTTTT. Translation gives CASSARRFNTGELFF.

This clone was detected a few times. V is TRBV9 and J is TRBJ1-5; TRBD1 aligns across 7 bases. The germline V gene has CDR1 SGDLS and CDR2 YYNGEE. The CDR3 contains 15 residues. Trimming removed 4 bases from V and 3 bases from J; junction bases left unmatched: 7. CDR3 in amino acids: CASSSGGQNNQPQHF. The CDR3, as DNA: TGTGCCAGCAGCTCAGGGGGTCAGAACAATCAGCCCCAGCATTTT. Looking up the rest from reference TRBV9 and TRBJ1-5 gives the full variable domain: DSGVTQTPKHLITATGQRVTLRCSPRSGDLSVYWYQQSLDQGLQFLIQYYNGEERAKGNILERFSAQQFPDLHSELNLSSLELGDSALYFCASSSGGQNNQPQHFGDGTRLSIL.

The gene calls are TRBV7-9 and TRBJ1-1, with 7 bases matching TRBD1. V shed 8 bases, J shed 1 base, and the junction held 10 bases outside the gene matches. Germline V lookup: CDR1 SEHNR, CDR2 FQNEAQ (reference sequence). The CDR3 extends over 15 amino acids. In nucleotides, the CDR3 is TGTGCCAGCGCCGTGGGGGACAGTAAGAACACTGAAGCTTTCTTT. This codes for CASAVGDSKNTEAFF.

This CDR3 is CASSQGVSPGYEQYF. CDR3 nucleotide sequence: TGCGCCAGCAGCCAAGGGGTTTCTCCTGGGTACGAGCAGTACTTC. The rearrangement uses TRBV4-1 and TRBJ2-7; D is uncertain. This CDR3 region has 15 residues. CDR1 and CDR2 (germline): MGHRA, YSYEKL. V was trimmed by 1 base and J by 4 bases, leaving 14 bases between them.

This clone was detected once. The chain is built from TRBV14 and TRBJ2-1, with no clear D. The V and J ends lost 3 bases and 3 bases respectively, with 6 bases between them. The CDR3 runs to 13 residues. Germline assignment: CDR1 SGHDN and CDR2 FVKESK. The CDR3 nucleotides are TGTGCCAGCAGCCAGCACAGCTACAATGAGCAGTTCTTC. Protein sequence: CASSQHSYNEQFF.

The chain is built from TRBV4-1 and TRBJ2-5; D is tentatively TRBD1 or TRBD2 (6 bases each). The CDR3 runs to 19 residues. The V gene's germline CDR1 is MGHRA and CDR2 YSYEKL. V was clipped by 3 bases and J by 5 bases, with 28 bases between them. The CDR3 reads CASSQNPLGGTSREETQYF. CDR3 coding DNA: TGCGCCAGCAGCCAGAATCCCTTGGGCGGGACAAGCCGGGAGGAGACCCAGTACTTC.

Here the CDR3 reads CSAPRRNEQFF. DNA for the CDR3: TGCAGTGCGCCCAGACGCAATGAGCAGTTCTTC. This sequence joins TRBV20-1 and TRBJ2-1; D gene uncertain. Per the germline V gene, CDR1 is DFQATT and CDR2 is SNEGSKA (reference sequence). The CDR3 length is 11 residues. V lost 6 bases, J lost 6 bases, and 9 bases lay in between.

CDR3 protein: CASSLARGRSNTGELFF. CDR3 in DNA: TGCGCCAGCAGCTTGGCGCGTGGCAGGAGTAACACCGGGGAGCTGTTTTTT. J is TRBJ2-2 and V is TRBV5-1; D ambiguous. This CDR3 region has 17 residues. The V end lost 0 bases, the J end lost 2 bases, and 14 bases lay between the germline ends. The germline V gene has CDR1 SGHRS and CDR2 YFSETQ.

This rearrangement joins TRBV19 to TRBJ2-6; the D gene is possibly TRBD1 (6 bases). Germline assignment: CDR1 LNHDA and CDR2 SQIVND (reference sequence). CDR3 size: 16 residues. Between the trimmed V and J ends, which lost 5 bases and 3 bases, there was a span of 14 bases. The DNA of the CDR3 is TGTGCCAGTAGTCTAAAAGGGGGTCGTGGGGCCAACGTCCTGACTTTC. It encodes CASSLKGGRGANVLTF.

The gene calls are TRBV6-4 and TRBJ1-5; 7 bases match TRBD1. CDR3 length: 19 residues. Germline values: CDR1 MRHNA, CDR2 SNTAGT. The trim removed 4 bases at V and 0 bases at J, leaving 15 bases unmatched. The DNA of the CDR3 is TGTGCCAGCAGTGCCCTCGCCGGGACAGCAATTTATAGCAATCAGCCCCAGCATTTT. It yields the protein CASSALAGTAIYSNQPQHF.

The V gene is TRBV23-1, the J gene TRBJ2-4; tentative D call: TRBD1 (5 bases). TRBV23-1 is treated as an ORF (open reading frame) with a function not yet certain. Trimming removed 3 bases at V and 0 bases at J, with 15 bases between. This CDR3 has 17 amino acids. DNA of the CDR3: TGCGCCAGCAGTCACCCGACAGCCTCAATAGCCAAAAACATTCAGTACTTC. Amino acid sequence: CASSHPTASIAKNIQYF.

The chain has TRBV19 and TRBJ2-5; 8 bases map to TRBD2. Trimming took 5 bases from V and 6 from J; bases not matched to a gene: 11. The CDR3 spans 15 residues. The germline gives CDR1 LNHDA, CDR2 SQIVND (reference sequence). The CDR3 protein is CASSEGGTSMKTQYF. For the CDR3, the DNA is TGTGCCAGTAGTGAAGGGGGGACTAGTATGAAGACCCAGTACTTC.

J is TRBJ1-3 and V is TRBV7-6; D is undetermined. CDR1 and CDR2 from the germline V gene are SGHVS and FNYEAQ. V lost 5 bases to trimming and J lost 3 bases, with 20 bases between them. This CDR3 comprises 17 residues. CDR3 nucleotides: TGTGCCAGCAGCCTCCGATTGGGGAGCGCGGGTGGAAACACCATATATTTT. Translated: CASSLRLGSAGGNTIYF.